The T cell receptor beta chain described here comes from a study of blood T cells in healthy people across ages. General study points: As age increased, TCR beta diversity per million T cells fell in a roughly linear fashion. In these data, TCR beta diversity tracked strongly with naive T cell percentage.

Each sample used at least 7 million PBMCs. Next came a second PCR, run for about 6 to 12 cycles, which used a sample-barcoded 5' primer along with a J-beta primer mix. Every sample gave at least 2.5 million paired-end reads containing CDR3. TCRdb recomputed calls from the 5' RACE reads with MiXCR, one row per CDR3 protein. The sample lists roughly 900,000 distinct CDR3 sequences, 40% to 60% occurring once. The germline V and J ends were trimmed by 5 bases and 0 bases, with 20 bases remaining between them. This CDR3 contains 19 residues. The germline gives CDR1 MNHNS, CDR2 SASEGT. This clonotype has just one count. Antigen unknown.

The sequenced material came from blood. The chain links TRBV6-1 to TRBJ1-6; TRBD1 is a possible D gene (6 bases). The clonotype originates from a man aged 25 to 40 in good health. CDR3 nucleotide sequence: TGTGCCAGCAGTCCTCAGGGGACCGCGGGAGGCTCCTATAATTCACCCCTCCACTTT. It yields the protein CASSPQGTAGGSYNSPLHF.